A single sample is the source of the 11 T cell receptor beta chains below, sequenced in a study of T cells in localized non-small cell lung cancer. Method: immunoSEQ multiplex PCR; TCRdb's copy keeps in-frame clones and lacks some. The sample has about 31,000 clones; 89% are singletons. The material was peripheral blood, obtained before any cancer treatment. These receptors were obtained from a woman aged 35-75 years with stage I lung adenocarcinoma.

The rearrangement joins TRBV7-2 to TRBJ2-1; TRBD1 aligns across 9 bases. V trimming: 5 bases; J trimming: 6 bases; junction bases outside the gene matches: 17. Germline V gene data show CDR1 as SGHTA and CDR2 as FQGNSA. This CDR3 spans 18 amino acids. CDR3 protein: CASSPLGGGTGNSNEQFF. The CDR3 DNA reads TGTGCCAGCAGCCCATTAGGGGGTGGGACAGGGAACTCCAATGAGCAGTTCTTC.

The genes are TRBV19 and TRBJ1-4; D call uncertain. The CDR3 totals 15 residues. Trimming took off 6 bases at V and 7 bases at J, with 18 bases between the two ends. Germline CDR1 LNHDA, CDR2 SQIVND (reference sequence). CDR3 in amino acids: CASSPSAVLIEKLFF. CDR3 DNA sequence: TGTGCCAGTAGCCCCTCGGCGGTTCTCATTGAAAAACTGTTTTTT.

This chain joins TRBV28 and TRBJ2-5; 10 nucleotides match TRBD2. Germline-derived CDR1 and CDR2 are MDHEN and SYDVKM. J gave up 4 bases and V 5 bases, and 16 bases lay outside the gene matches. The CDR3 spans 18 residues. The DNA for the CDR3 is TGTGCCAGCAGTGGGGACCCTAGCGGGAGCGCAAGGATAGAGACCCAGTACTTC. Its protein product is CASSGDPSGSARIETQYF.

The chain carries TRBV10-3 and TRBJ2-1, with D perhaps matching TRBD2 (5 bases). The CDR3 loop spans 14 amino acids. Germline values: CDR1 ENHRY, CDR2 SYGVKD. Trimming pared 0 bases from V and 5 bases from J, leaving 8 bases between. CDR3 bases: TGTGCCATCAGTGAGTCAGGACTCAACAATGAGCAGTTCTTC. This encodes CAISESGLNNEQFF.

This rearrangement joins TRBV13 to TRBJ1-1, with D possibly TRBD1 on 5 matching bases. There are 14 residues in the CDR3. Germline CDR1 reads PRHDT; CDR2 reads FYEKMQ (reference sequence). V was cut by 2 bases and J by 4 bases, with 11 bases left in between. The CDR3, as DNA: TGTGCCAGCAGCTTACGCGGGGGAGGCACTGAAGCTTTCTTT. The encoded protein is CASSLRGGGTEAFF.

As regards this clone: This likely comes from a read error, as the CDR3 has no conserved phenylalanine or tryptophan at its end. It is unclear where the CDR3 begins or ends on the DNA, so no DNA is shown, and the CDR3 is as TCRdb lists it. V usage is TRBV7-7 and J usage is TRBJ1-2; the table calls TRBD1, which could not be checked here. Looked up from germline, CDR1 is SSHAT and CDR2 is FNYEAQ (reference sequence). The CDR3 has 9 amino acids, counting both end residues. This chain's CDR3 is CASSPDTGV.

The rearrangement joins TRBV28 to TRBJ1-6, with 9 bases aligning to TRBD1. Germline assignment: CDR1 MDHEN and CDR2 SYDVKM. The V and J ends lost 5 bases and 7 bases, in that order; junction bases with no gene match: 6. There are 15 residues in the CDR3. The CDR3 DNA is TGTGCCAGCAGTGCCCCCGGGACAGGGAATTCACCCCTCCACTTT. Translation: CASSAPGTGNSPLHF.

The gene calls are TRBV7-9 and TRBJ1-3; no clear D gene. The germline V gene has CDR1 SEHNR and CDR2 FQNEAQ (reference sequence). Deletions cut 0 bases from V and 2 bases from J, with 17 bases between. This CDR3 is built from 18 residues. Here the CDR3 DNA reads TGTGCCAGCAGCTTAGCAGGCATAAGGGATGGGCCTGGAAACACCATATATTTT. This encodes CASSLAGIRDGPGNTIYF.

The chain combines TRBV5-4 with TRBJ2-3, with D perhaps TRBD1 or TRBD2 (5 bases each). V was cut by 3 bases and J by 3 bases, with 5 bases left in between. The CDR3 sequence is 12 residues long. Germline-derived CDR1 and CDR2 are SGHNT and YYREEE (reference sequence). CDR3 DNA sequence: TGTGCCAGCAGCTGGGGGACAGATACGCAGTATTTT. Translated: CASSWGTDTQYF.

Here the CDR3 reads CAWSVDRTRLQQYF. The CDR3, as DNA: TGTGCCTGGAGTGTTGATAGGACCCGGTTGCAGCAGTACTTC. The genes are TRBV30 and TRBJ2-7; D call uncertain. Germline V CDR1 and CDR2: GTSNPN, SVGIG (reference sequence). The CDR3 loop spans 14 amino acids. With 0 bases removed from V and 8 bases from J, the gap between germline ends came to 17 bases.

CDR3: CASSSGIAGLYEQYF. In DNA, the CDR3 is TGTGCCAGCAGCTCTGGGATAGCGGGCCTGTACGAGCAGTACTTC. The chain combines TRBV5-6 with TRBJ2-7; 7 bases are a match to TRBD2. Germline lookup yields CDR1 SGHDT and CDR2 YYEEEE. There are 15 residues in the CDR3. V lost 3 bases and J lost 4; bases outside the gene matches: 10.